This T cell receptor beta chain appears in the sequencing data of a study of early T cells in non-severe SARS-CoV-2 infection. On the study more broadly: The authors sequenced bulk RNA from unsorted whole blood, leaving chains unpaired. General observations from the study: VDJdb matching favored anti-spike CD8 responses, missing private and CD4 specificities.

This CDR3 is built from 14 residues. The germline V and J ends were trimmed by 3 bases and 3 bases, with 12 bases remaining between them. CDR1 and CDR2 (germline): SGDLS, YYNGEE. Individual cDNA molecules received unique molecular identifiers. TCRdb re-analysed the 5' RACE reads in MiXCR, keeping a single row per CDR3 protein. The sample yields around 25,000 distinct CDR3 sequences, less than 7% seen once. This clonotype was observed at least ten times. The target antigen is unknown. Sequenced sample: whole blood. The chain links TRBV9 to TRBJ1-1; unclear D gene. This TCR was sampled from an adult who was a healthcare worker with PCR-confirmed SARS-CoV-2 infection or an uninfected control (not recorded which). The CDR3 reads CASSENLWDTEAFF. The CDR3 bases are TGTGCCAGCAGCGAAAACCTTTGGGACACTGAAGCTTTCTTT. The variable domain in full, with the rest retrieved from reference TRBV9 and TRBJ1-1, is DSGVTQTPKHLITATGQRVTLRCSPRSGDLSVYWYQQSLDQGLQFLIQYYNGEERAKGNILERFSAQQFPDLHSELNLSSLELGDSALYFCASSENLWDTEAFFGQGTRLTVV.